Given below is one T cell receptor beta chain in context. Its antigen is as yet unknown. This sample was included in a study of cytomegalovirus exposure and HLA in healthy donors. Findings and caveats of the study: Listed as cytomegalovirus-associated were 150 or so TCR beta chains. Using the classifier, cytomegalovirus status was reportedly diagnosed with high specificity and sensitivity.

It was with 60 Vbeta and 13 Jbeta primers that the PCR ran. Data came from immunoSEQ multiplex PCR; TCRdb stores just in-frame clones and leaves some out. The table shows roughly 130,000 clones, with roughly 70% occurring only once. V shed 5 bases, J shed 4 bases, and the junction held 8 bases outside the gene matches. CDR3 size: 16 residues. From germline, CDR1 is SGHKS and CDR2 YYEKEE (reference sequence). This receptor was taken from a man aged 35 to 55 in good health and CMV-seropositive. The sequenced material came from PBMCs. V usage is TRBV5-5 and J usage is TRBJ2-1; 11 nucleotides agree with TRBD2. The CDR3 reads CASSPPGLAEYNEQFF. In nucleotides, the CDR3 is TGTGCCAGCAGTCCACCGGGACTAGCGGAGTACAATGAGCAGTTCTTC.